A selection of T cell receptor beta chains follows, all from one sample in a study of metastatic and nonmetastatic thyroid tumors. Using MiXCR, TCRdb reanalyzed the PCR reads. The sample includes over 11,000 clones, over 25% seen only once; the top ten take nearly 20%. The sequencing input was tumor tissue. Receptors originate from a female donor with papillary thyroid cancer or a benign thyroid nodule (not recorded which). Some clones in this sample may be carry-over from other donors' samples. Both conserved end residues are part of each CDR3. D genes are given only for firm matches. Clone size, where shown, is once, few, many, or a class for clones that have expanded.

J gene | V gene | D gene | clone size | CDR3 protein | CDR3 DNA
TRBJ2-6 | TRBV5-1 | - | - | CASREGASSGSNVLTF | TGCGCCAGCAGGGAGGGGGCGTCCTCTGGGTCCAACGTCCTGACTTTC
TRBJ1-6 | TRBV7-3 | - | - | CASPPGGNSPLHF | TGTGCCAGCCCCCCCGGGGGGAATTCACCCCTCCACTTT
TRBJ2-7 | TRBV6-8 | - | - | CASSSGSLRSQYF | TGTGCCAGCAGTTCAGGGAGCCTACGATCGCAGTACTTC
TRBJ2-7 | TRBV12-3/TRBV12-4 | TRBD1 | few | CASSLDRGEQYF | TGTGCCAGCAGTTTAGACAGGGGAGAGCAGTACTTC
TRBJ1-6 | TRBV5-4 | - | many | CASSTGTVNSPLHF | TGTGCCAGCAGTACCGGGACCGTAAATTCACCCCTCCACTTT
TRBJ1-1 | TRBV20-1 | - | - | CRSPAGRGRGTEAFF | TGCAGAAGCCCGGCGGGACGGGGAAGAGGCACTGAAGCTTTCTTT
TRBJ1-6 | TRBV15 | - | many | CATRTARGGSPLHF | TGTGCCACCCGAACTGCCAGGGGTGGGTCACCCCTCCACTTT
TRBJ1-2 | TRBV9 | TRBD1 | medium-sized | CASSAETGVFYGYTF | TGTGCCAGCAGCGCCGAGACAGGGGTTTTCTATGGCTACACCTTC
TRBJ2-7 | TRBV7-2 | TRBD2 | - | CASSTAGTSYEQYF | TGTGCCAGCAGCACCGCCGGGACTAGCTACGAGCAGTACTTC
TRBJ1-2 | TRBV5-4 | - | - | CASSFGGSGAIYGYTF | TGTGCCAGCAGCTTCGGGGGGTCGGGGGCGATCTATGGCTACACCTTC
TRBJ2-1 | TRBV28 | TRBD2 | many | CASKQGTRNEQFF | TGTGCCAGCAAACAAGGGACTAGGAATGAGCAGTTCTTC
TRBJ1-2 | TRBV20-1 | - | - | CSAQAQGTSGPGYGYTF | TGCAGTGCCCAGGCCCAGGGGACCTCGGGGCCCGGCTATGGCTACACCTTC
TRBJ2-7 | TRBV11-3 | - | few | CASSLGTYEQYF | TGTGCCAGCAGCTTGGGGACATACGAGCAGTACTTC
TRBJ2-7 | TRBV27 | TRBD2 | few | CASSPKTSGSYYEQYF | TGTGCCAGCAGCCCTAAGACTAGCGGGAGTTACTACGAGCAATACTTC
TRBJ2-1 | TRBV7-6 | - | medium-sized | CASGASYNEQFF | TGTGCCAGCGGTGCTTCCTACAATGAGCAGTTCTTC
TRBJ1-2 | TRBV4-1 | - | - | CASSNHNGPNRGYTF | TGCGCCAGCAGCAACCACAACGGCCCAAACCGAGGCTACACCTTC
TRBJ2-7 | TRBV28 | - | - | CASSSRTPAYEQYF | TGTGCCAGCAGTTCTCGGACTCCCGCCTACGAGCAGTACTTC
TRBJ1-1 | TRBV2 | - | medium-sized | CASSEARIDFLRKGILPFF | TGTGCCAGCAGTGAAGCGCGGATAGATTTTCTACGGAAGGGGATTTTACCTTTCTTT
TRBJ2-7 | TRBV3-1 | - | - | CASSARAGEQYF | TGTGCCAGCAGCGCCAGGGCTGGCGAGCAGTACTTC
TRBJ2-3 | TRBV11-1 | TRBD2 | - | CASISRGLAGASDTQYF | TGTGCCAGCATCTCCCGAGGGTTAGCGGGAGCCTCAGATACGCAGTATTTT
TRBJ2-3 | TRBV5-1 | - | - | CASSGGAGDTQYF | TGCGCCAGCAGCGGGGGGGCCGGAGATACGCAGTATTTT
TRBJ2-4 | TRBV6-1 | TRBD1 | many | CASSDTGENIQYF | TGTGCCAGCAGTGATACAGGGGAAAACATTCAGTACTTC
TRBJ1-5 | TRBV10-2 | - | medium-sized | CASSTGQGQPQHF | TGCGCCAGCTCGACAGGCCAGGGACAGCCCCAGCATTTT
TRBJ1-2 | TRBV6-1 | - | few | CASSENPPGYTF | TGTGCCAGCAGTGAGAACCCCCCAGGCTACACCTTC
TRBJ1-2 | TRBV30 | TRBD1 | - | CASFMDRGFNYGYTF | TGTGCCTCGTTTATGGACAGGGGATTTAACTATGGCTACACCTTC
TRBJ1-6 | TRBV20-1 | TRBD1 | - | CSAREGQGLLRYNSPLHF | TGCAGTGCTAGAGAGGGACAGGGTTTGTTGAGATATAATTCACCCCTCCACTTT
TRBJ2-7 | TRBV19 | TRBD1 | - | CASSTRTGQHYEQYF | TGTGCCAGTAGTACAAGGACAGGACAACACTACGAGCAGTACTTC
TRBJ1-1 | TRBV6-5 | - | many | CASSYSTPNTEAFF | TGTGCCAGCAGTTACTCGACGCCGAACACTGAAGCTTTCTTT
TRBJ1-1 | TRBV30 | - | - | CAGLPGYTEAFF | TGTGCCGGACTTCCGGGGTACACTGAAGCTTTCTTT
TRBJ2-2 | TRBV5-1 | - | medium-sized | CASSMTTANTGELFF | TGCGCCAGCAGCATGACGACAGCGAACACCGGGGAGCTGTTTTTT
TRBJ2-7 | TRBV2 | TRBD1 | - | CASSIRQGGTYEQYF | TGTGCCAGCAGTATAAGACAGGGTGGAACCTACGAGCAGTACTTC
TRBJ2-1 | TRBV9 | - | - | CASSVEGTTYNEQFF | TGTGCCAGCAGCGTAGAAGGGACCACCTACAATGAGCAGTTCTTC
TRBJ2-7 | TRBV20-1 | - | - | CSAGKAGIVSYEQYF | TGCAGTGCTGGAAAGGCAGGGATAGTATCTTACGAGCAGTACTTC
TRBJ1-2 | TRBV28 | TRBD1 | few | CASSSPTGSRNGYTF | TGTGCCAGCAGTTCCCCGACAGGGAGCAGGAATGGCTACACCTTC
TRBJ1-5 | TRBV19 | - | few | CASSRRHNSNQPQHF | TGTGCCAGTAGTAGGAGACACAATAGCAATCAGCCCCAGCATTTT
TRBJ2-3 | TRBV12-5 | TRBD2 | few | CASGLGTRLTDTQYF | TGTGCTAGTGGTTTGGGGACTAGATTGACAGATACGCAGTATTTT
TRBJ2-2 | TRBV5-6 | - | many | CASSLLVGELFF | TGTGCCAGCAGCTTGTTAGTCGGGGAGCTGTTTTTT
TRBJ1-1 | TRBV30 | - | - | CAWKAGAGPEAFF | TGTGCCTGGAAGGCGGGAGCAGGCCCTGAAGCTTTCTTT
TRBJ1-5 | TRBV6-1 | TRBD1 | - | CASGLGGGQPQHF | TGTGCCAGCGGATTAGGGGGCGGACAGCCCCAGCATTTT
TRBJ1-4 | TRBV6-1 | TRBD1 | many | CASSEGQGNEKLFF | TGTGCCAGCAGTGAAGGACAGGGTAATGAAAAACTGTTTTTT
TRBJ2-1 | TRBV6-5 | TRBD1 | few | CASSSTYRGDEQFF | TGTGCCAGCAGTTCCACGTACAGGGGCGATGAGCAGTTCTTC
TRBJ1-1 | TRBV19 | - | few | CASSTGPYTEAFF | TGTGCCAGTAGTACAGGACCTTACACTGAAGCTTTCTTT
TRBJ2-2 | TRBV27 | - | many | CASSPPWQAGELFF | TGTGCCAGCAGTCCCCCCTGGCAGGCCGGGGAGCTGTTTTTT
TRBJ1-2 | TRBV27 | - | - | CASSLYGSYGYTF | TGTGCCAGCAGTTTATACGGGTCCTATGGCTACACCTTC
TRBJ2-7 | TRBV20-1 | - | once | CSASTPNPRGPYEQYF | TGCAGTGCTAGTACCCCCAACCCGAGGGGTCCTTACGAGCAGTACTTC
TRBJ2-2 | TRBV12-3/TRBV12-4 | - | few | CASSFDTGTHTGELFF | TGTGCCAGCAGTTTCGATACCGGGACCCACACCGGGGAGCTGTTTTTT
TRBJ2-7 | TRBV19 | TRBD1 | - | CASRHRGWDEQYF | TGTGCCAGTAGACACAGGGGTTGGGACGAGCAGTACTTC
TRBJ1-5 | TRBV6-4 | - | medium-sized | CASSDPRGQQPPYSNQPQHF | TGTGCCAGCAGTGACCCCAGGGGCCAACAGCCTCCCTATAGCAATCAGCCCCAGCATTTT
TRBJ1-1 | TRBV11-1 | - | - | CASSLGQPITEAFF | TGTGCCAGCAGCTTAGGGCAGCCGATAACTGAAGCTTTCTTT
TRBJ1-2 | TRBV6-1 | - | - | CASNPTDPSRGYTF | TGTGCCAGCAATCCGACAGACCCGTCGAGGGGCTACACCTTC
TRBJ2-6 | TRBV28 | - | many | CASSLPMGGANVLTF | TGTGCCAGCAGCCTCCCCATGGGAGGAGCCAACGTCCTGACTTTC
TRBJ1-4 | TRBV7-2 | - | medium-sized | CASSLGSGTTNEKLFF | TGTGCCAGCAGCTTAGGCTCCGGGACAACTAATGAAAAACTGTTTTTT
TRBJ2-7 | TRBV7-8 | - | - | CASSPVGGWEQYF | TGTGCCAGCAGCCCAGTGGGGGGTTGGGAGCAGTACTTC
TRBJ1-2 | TRBV27 | - | many | CASSALGTYGYTF | TGTGCCAGCAGTGCCCTTGGGACCTATGGCTACACCTTC
TRBJ2-1 | TRBV7-7 | - | - | CASSLQEYNEQFF | TGTGCTAGCAGCCTTCAGGAATACAATGAGCAGTTCTTC